The 17 T cell receptor beta chains below come from one sample, sequenced in a study of cytomegalovirus exposure and HLA in healthy donors. The PCR had 60 Vbeta and 13 Jbeta primers. Some clones are missing from TCRdb's copy, which holds only in-frame ones; the method was immunoSEQ multiplex PCR. The sample has 130,000 to 150,000 clones; over 70% are singletons. Material: PBMCs. Receptors were obtained from a woman in her thirties or forties in good health and CMV-seronegative.

In its sample, this clone was seen a few times. The rearrangement links TRBV18 to TRBJ1-2; possible D gene TRBD1, 5 bases. The CDR3 runs 15 residues. Germline V gene sequence: CDR1 KGHSH, CDR2 LQKENI. V was shortened by 2 bases and J by 3 bases, with 13 bases between the two germline ends. CDR3 loop: CASSPGGSSYYGYTF. CDR3 DNA sequence: TGTGCCAGCTCACCAGGGGGGTCGTCCTACTATGGCTACACCTTC.

The rearrangement uses TRBV18 and TRBJ1-4, with D maybe TRBD1 (6 bases). Germline V gives CDR1 KGHSH, CDR2 LQKENI. The V end was cut by 6 bases, the J end by 7 bases, with 18 bases between. This CDR3 is 15 amino acids long. CDR3 sequence: CASSLTRDTPEKLFF. The DNA of the CDR3 is TGTGCCAGCTCCCTTACAAGGGACACCCCTGAAAAACTGTTTTTT.

The CDR3 loop reads CASSYPDPRTGGYTF. CDR3 coding DNA: TGTGCCAGCAGTTACCCTGACCCCCGGACAGGGGGCTACACCTTC. The J gene is TRBJ1-2, the V gene TRBV6-5; 8 nucleotides match TRBD1. Germline V CDR1 and CDR2: MNHEY, SVGAGI. J gave up 8 bases and V 2 bases, and 10 bases lay outside the gene matches. The CDR3 has 15 residues.

This clone was detected only a few times. The chain employs TRBV7-9 and TRBJ2-7; TRBD2 matches 9 bases. Germline V gene lookup returns CDR1 SEHNR and CDR2 FQNEAQ (reference sequence). The CDR3 consists of 15 residues. Trimming removed 3 bases from V and 7 bases from J; junction bases left unmatched: 10. The CDR3 DNA follows: TGTGCCAGCAGCTTGTGGGTAGCGGGAGAATTAGAGCAGTACTTC. Its translation: CASSLWVAGELEQYF.

The V call is TRBV10-2, the J call TRBJ2-1, with 7 bases lining up with TRBD2. The J segment lost 2 bases and the V segment lost 8 bases, leaving 6 bases of the junction unmatched. Germline assignment: CDR1 WSHSY and CDR2 SAAADI. The CDR3 covers 14 residues. The CDR3 loop is CASSRAGPYNEQFF. CDR3 nucleotide sequence: TGCGCCAGCTCTAGAGCGGGGCCCTACAATGAGCAGTTCTTC.

The chain has TRBV6-5 and TRBJ2-3; 8 bases match TRBD1. The CDR3 length is 15 residues. V dropped 5 bases and J dropped 4; count of bases not matched to a gene: 8. Germline V gene lookup returns CDR1 MNHEY and CDR2 SVGAGI. The DNA for the CDR3 is TGTGCCAGCAGTCTGCAGGGGGCAGGGGCAGATACGCAGTATTTT. Translated, it gives CASSLQGAGADTQYF.

V gene TRBV21-1 combines with J gene TRBJ2-1; TRBD1 reflects the table's D call only, with no check against the DNA. TRBV21-1 is assigned pseudogene status. The CDR3 is made up of 17 amino acids. DNA of the CDR3: TGTGCCAGCAGCAACCAAAACGCAGCTGGCCAGGGCAATGAGCAGTTCTTC. It codes for CASSNQNAAGQGNEQFF.

The chain has TRBV21-1 and TRBJ1-5. TRBV21-1 is described as a pseudogene. The CDR3 sequence is 19 residues long. CDR3 in amino acids: CASSYTAGEGDTSNQPQHF. The CDR3 coding sequence is TGTGCCAGCAGCTATACAGCCGGGGAGGGGGACACTAGCAATCAGCCCCAGCATTTT.

This clone was recorded once. DNA of the CDR3: TGTGCCTGGAGTGTACGGCAGGGAAGGCGCTACACCTTC. This encodes CAWSVRQGRRYTF. J is TRBJ1-2 and V is TRBV30; D possibly corresponds to TRBD1 (5 bases). This CDR3 contains 13 residues. Germline CDR1 and CDR2: GTSNPN and SVGIG (reference sequence). Trimming removed 0 bases at V and 9 bases at J, with 14 bases between.

This rearrangement joins TRBV19 to TRBJ2-1; TRBD1 aligns across 11 bases. J was trimmed by 8 bases and V by 7 bases; bases with no gene match: 10. The CDR3 runs to 15 residues. Germline values: CDR1 LNHDA, CDR2 SQIVND (reference sequence). The chain's CDR3 is CASNPGQGVRDEQFF. Here the CDR3 DNA reads TGTGCCAGTAACCCGGGACAGGGGGTTCGCGATGAGCAGTTCTTC. The full variable domain, its missing parts supplied by reference TRBV19 and TRBJ2-1, is DGGITQSPKYLFRKEGQNVTLSCEQNLNHDAMYWYRQDPGQGLRLIYYSQIVNDFQKGDIAEGYSVSREKKESFPLTVTSAQKNPTAFYLCASNPGQGVRDEQFFGPGTRLTVL.

This clone was recorded once. The chain recombines TRBV10-1 with TRBJ2-2, with TRBD1 identical over 10 bases. CDR3 length: 15 residues. CDR1 is WNHNN, CDR2 SYGVQD, per germline (reference sequence). Losses at the gene ends were 6 bases for V and 4 bases for J; bases not matched to a gene: 5. The CDR3 bases are TGCGCCAGCAGGCCGGGACAGGGGATCACCGGGGAGCTGTTTTTT. Its protein product is CASRPGQGITGELFF.

This clone was observed a handful of times. The rearrangement uses TRBV10-3 and TRBJ1-2; no firm D call. CDR1 and CDR2 (germline): ENHRY, SYGVKD. This CDR3 region has 12 residues. Trimming took 6 bases from V and 4 from J, leaving 9 bases between them. The CDR3 is CAIRQISYGYTF. DNA for the CDR3: TGTGCCATCAGACAGATTTCCTATGGCTACACCTTC.

The chain links TRBV6-4 to TRBJ1-2; 7 nucleotides align to TRBD1. Germline trimming cut 2 bases from V and 5 bases from J; bases unmatched to any gene: 8. Germline assignment: CDR1 MRHNA and CDR2 SNTAGT. This CDR3 has 15 amino acids. In DNA form, the CDR3 reads TGTGCCAGCAGTGACGTCCCGGGACAGTTGTATGGCTACACCTTC. Translating it yields CASSDVPGQLYGYTF.

The CDR3 DNA sequence: TGTGCCAGCAGCATACTTCCAGATACGCAGTATTTT. Translating gives CASSILPDTQYF. J is TRBJ2-3 and V is TRBV7-9, with D unresolved. Germline CDR1 and CDR2: SEHNR and FQNEAQ (reference sequence). With 5 bases removed from V and 4 bases from J, the gap between germline ends came to 7 bases. This CDR3 is 12 amino acids long.

The V gene is TRBV30, the J gene TRBJ2-1; TRBD2 agrees at 7 bases. This CDR3 has 15 amino acids. Trimming at V came to 7 bases and at J to 0 bases, leaving 9 bases not matched to a gene. The germline V gene has CDR1 GTSNPN and CDR2 SVGIG (reference sequence). CDR3 coding DNA: TGTGCCTCGGCCGCACAGCGGGACTCCTACAATGAGCAGTTCTTC. It codes for CASAAQRDSYNEQFF.

The chain has TRBV6-5 and TRBJ2-7; D call uncertain. Germline-derived CDR1 and CDR2 are MNHEY and SVGAGI. V was shortened by 0 bases and J by 2 bases, with 11 bases between the two germline ends. This CDR3 region has 15 residues. In DNA form, the CDR3 reads TGTGCCAGCAGTTACTCGGCTCTACAGCCCTACGAGCAGTACTTC. It translates to CASSYSALQPYEQYF.

Concerning this clone itself: Other DNA sequences in this specimen translate into the identical CDR3. V and J are TRBV5-1 and TRBJ2-3; D is unresolved. V was trimmed by 1 base and J by 5 bases, leaving 8 bases between them. Germline V CDR1 and CDR2: SGHRS, YFSETQ. The CDR3 has 13 amino acids. CDR3 DNA: TGCGCCAGCAGCTTGTTATCGGGAGATACGCAGTATTTT. It encodes CASSLLSGDTQYF.